The 22 T cell receptor beta chains reported below all come from one sample, sequenced in a study of cytomegalovirus exposure and HLA in healthy donors. Researchers ran the PCR with 60 Vbeta and 13 Jbeta primers. Sequencing was performed with immunoSEQ multiplex PCR; in TCRdb, only in-frame clones are kept and a portion is missing. The table records 200,000 to 300,000 clones, about 88% of them present only once. Source material: PBMCs. The source of these receptors is a girl aged 2 to 10 in good health and CMV-seronegative.

This chain joins TRBV12-5 and TRBJ2-1; unclear D gene. Per germline, CDR1 LGHNT and CDR2 FRNRAP. V was trimmed by 3 bases and J by 6 bases, leaving 9 bases between them. This CDR3 comprises 13 residues. The CDR3 sequence is CASGFDRSNEQFF. CDR3 DNA: TGTGCTAGTGGTTTTGATCGGAGCAATGAGCAGTTCTTC.

This chain uses TRBV27 with TRBJ1-1, with D possibly TRBD1 on 6 matching bases. With 6 bases removed from V and 7 bases from J, the gap between germline ends came to 18 bases. This CDR3 has 14 residues. CDR1 and CDR2 from the germline V gene are MNHEY and SMNVEV (reference sequence). CDR3 sequence reads: CASSTSWTAHEAFF. In nucleotides, the CDR3 is TGTGCCAGCAGCACTTCCTGGACAGCCCATGAAGCTTTCTTT.

This rearrangement joins TRBV6-6 to TRBJ1-1, with D unresolved. The CDR3 loop spans 15 amino acids. V lost 0 bases and J lost 0, with 8 bases in between. Germline-derived CDR1 and CDR2 are MNHNY and SVGAGI (reference sequence). The CDR3 region is CASSYSMAVNTEAFF. The CDR3 DNA sequence: TGTGCCAGCAGTTACTCGATGGCCGTGAACACTGAAGCTTTCTTT.

The chain uses TRBV10-3 and TRBJ1-2; TRBD1 matches at 9 bases. Germline CDR1 ENHRY, CDR2 SYGVKD. This CDR3 contains 14 residues. V lost 5 bases and J lost 8; bases outside the gene matches: 9. Written as DNA, the CDR3 is TGTGCCATCAGTCCGATTACAGGGGGCCAGGGCTACACCTTC. It translates to CAISPITGGQGYTF.

The chain combines TRBV29-1 with TRBJ1-5, with D possibly TRBD1 on 5 matching bases. Germline assignment: CDR1 SQVTM and CDR2 ANQGSEA. The CDR3 covers 13 residues. V dropped 1 base and J dropped 4 bases, with 8 bases sitting between them. CDR3 residues: CSVEVRANQPQHF. In nucleotides, the CDR3 is TGCAGCGTTGAAGTCAGGGCAAATCAGCCCCAGCATTTT.

This sequence joins TRBV19 and TRBJ1-6, with D unresolved. The germline V gene has CDR1 LNHDA and CDR2 SQIVND (reference sequence). Trimming took 6 bases from V and 0 from J, leaving 9 bases between them. The CDR3 is made up of 15 amino acids. CDR3 DNA: TGTGCCAGTAGCGGTGTGAGCTCCTATAATTCACCCCTCCACTTT. Translating it yields CASSGVSSYNSPLHF.

The CDR3 coding sequence is TGTGCCAGCAGCCAGGGACTAGCGGTCTACAATGAGCAGTTCTTC. Translation gives CASSQGLAVYNEQFF. The chain links TRBV5-5 to TRBJ2-1, with 11 bases matching TRBD2. Germline V gives CDR1 SGHKS, CDR2 YYEKEE (reference sequence). V shed 4 bases and J 3 bases; nucleotides not matched to a gene: 3. This CDR3 region has 15 residues.

The gene calls are TRBV4-1 and TRBJ2-5, with 7 positions matching TRBD1. The CDR3 runs 14 residues. V was pared by 4 bases and J by 3 bases, with 5 bases of the junction left unmatched. Germline assignment: CDR1 MGHRA and CDR2 YSYEKL. The CDR3 loop is CASSPGQDKETQYF. Written as DNA, the CDR3 is TGCGCCAGCAGCCCTGGACAGGACAAAGAGACCCAGTACTTC.

The chain joins TRBV4-1 to TRBJ2-1, with a weak D call TRBD2 (6 bases). Trimming shortened V by 7 bases and J by 8 bases, and 21 bases separated the two germline ends. From germline, CDR1 is MGHRA and CDR2 YSYEKL. The CDR3 consists of 15 residues. The CDR3 sequence is CASTPFGGESHEQFF. CDR3 DNA: TGCGCCAGCACTCCTTTCGGAGGGGAGTCCCATGAGCAGTTCTTC.

The rearrangement uses TRBV6-1 and TRBJ1-2, with 9 bases matching TRBD1. J gave up 2 bases and V 5 bases, and 6 bases lay outside the gene matches. Germline V gives CDR1 MNHNS, CDR2 SASEGT. This CDR3 is built from 15 residues. CDR3 bases: TGTGCCAGCAGTAGACAGGGGGGAGGGAACTATGGCTACACCTTC. Its protein is CASSRQGGGNYGYTF.

The gene calls are TRBV7-6 and TRBJ1-2, with 7 bases matching TRBD1. The CDR3 covers 13 residues. V lost 5 bases, J lost 6 bases, and 6 bases stayed unmatched. Germline CDR1 reads SGHVS; CDR2 reads FNYEAQ. CDR3 protein: CASSQARGNGYTF. The CDR3 nucleotides read TGTGCCAGCAGCCAGGCCAGGGGGAATGGCTACACCTTC.

The CDR3 region is CASSALSGGGGYTQYF. The CDR3, as DNA: TGTGCCAGCAGCGCCCTAAGCGGCGGGGGGGGATATACGCAGTATTTT. The V and J genes are TRBV9 and TRBJ2-3; TRBD2 aligns across 9 bases. Germline CDR1 and CDR2: SGDLS and YYNGEE. This CDR3 has 16 amino acids. V shed 3 bases, J shed 7 bases, and the junction held 12 bases outside the gene matches.

V gene TRBV6-1 combines with J gene TRBJ2-5, with 11 bases fitting TRBD1. Trimming cost V 6 bases and J 4 bases; bases outside gene matches: 7. Germline values: CDR1 MNHNS, CDR2 SASEGT. The CDR3 sequence is 15 residues long. The CDR3 DNA sequence: TGTGCCAGCAGAACCGGGACAGGGGGGGGAGAGACCCAGTACTTC. Translating gives CASRTGTGGGETQYF.

This rearrangement joins TRBV5-4 to TRBJ2-7, with no clear D. The length of the CDR3 is 11 residues. Germline V gene data show CDR1 as SGHNT and CDR2 as YYREEE (reference sequence). V was pared by 3 bases and J by 6 bases, with 7 bases between. The CDR3 is CASSSSGEQYF. The CDR3 bases are TGTGCCAGCAGCTCATCCGGCGAGCAGTACTTC.

The sample holds a few counts of this clone. The chain recombines TRBV30 with TRBJ1-5, with a possible D match to TRBD1 (6 bases). V lost 3 bases, J lost 3 bases, and 15 bases lay in between. Per germline, CDR1 GTSNPN and CDR2 SVGIG (reference sequence). This CDR3 comprises 15 residues. DNA for the CDR3: TGTGCCTGGAGCGCCCCCGGGACATTCAATCAGCCCCAGCATTTT. This codes for CAWSAPGTFNQPQHF.

The CDR3 region is CASSVDRGGYEQYF. The DNA of the CDR3 is TGTGCCAGCAGCGTAGATAGAGGGGGCTACGAGCAGTACTTC. The gene calls are TRBV9 and TRBJ2-7; D perhaps matches TRBD1 (6 bases). Germline-derived CDR1 and CDR2 are SGDLS and YYNGEE. V was trimmed by 0 bases and J by 3 bases, leaving 10 bases between them. The CDR3 length is 14 residues.

The chain recombines TRBV27 with TRBJ2-7, with D possibly matching TRBD1 (6 bases). Trimming took off 2 bases at V and 1 base at J, with 12 bases between the two ends. Germline CDR1 is MNHEY and CDR2 is SMNVEV (reference sequence). The CDR3 runs to 15 residues. The CDR3 DNA sequence: TGTGCCAGCAGTTTAAGAGACAGGAGTTCCTACGAGCAGTACTTC. Amino acids: CASSLRDRSSYEQYF.

The chain couples TRBV5-6 to TRBJ1-2; D possibly corresponds to TRBD1 (5 bases). The CDR3 length is 13 residues. Germline loops: CDR1 SGHDT, CDR2 YYEEEE. Between the trimmed V and J ends, which lost 0 bases and 3 bases, there was a span of 6 bases. The CDR3 sequence is CASSLGGHYGYTF. CDR3 nucleotide sequence: TGTGCCAGCAGCTTGGGGGGCCACTATGGCTACACCTTC. Based on the CDR3 plus reference TRBV5-6 and TRBJ1-2, the full variable domain is DAGVTQSPTHLIKTRGQQVTLRCSPKSGHDTVSWYQQALGQGPQFIFQYYEEEERQRGNFPDRFSGHQFPNYSSELNVNALLLGDSALYLCASSLGGHYGYTFGSGTRLTVV.

The chain uses TRBV9 and TRBJ1-5; 8 bases align to TRBD1. The CDR3 runs to 15 residues. V gave up 3 bases and J gave up 4 bases; unmatched junction bases: 6. Looked up from germline, CDR1 is SGDLS and CDR2 is YYNGEE. The DNA of the CDR3 is TGTGCCAGCAGCGGCCCCGGGACAGGAAATCAGCCCCAGCATTTT. It translates to CASSGPGTGNQPQHF.

This chain links TRBV25-1 with TRBJ2-1; 7 positions agree with TRBD1. The germline V gene has CDR1 MGHDK and CDR2 SYGVNS. V lost 5 bases and J lost 3; bases outside the gene matches: 7. The CDR3 has 15 amino acids. CDR3 sequence reads: CASSLTGSLYNEQFF. The CDR3 nucleotides read TGTGCCAGCAGTTTGACAGGGTCCCTCTACAATGAGCAGTTCTTC.

The chain carries TRBV2 and TRBJ2-1, with 8 bases lining up with TRBD1. The ends lost 6 bases at V and 3 bases at J; junction bases unmatched: 4. Germline V gives CDR1 SNHLY, CDR2 FYNNEI. This CDR3 has 14 residues. The CDR3 region has the DNA TGTGCCAGCAGGCTAGACAGGGGCTACAATGAGCAGTTCTTC. Encoded protein: CASRLDRGYNEQFF.

The chain's CDR3 is CASSLGGGGYNEQFF. In DNA form, the CDR3 reads TGTGCCAGCAGCTTAGGGGGGGGCGGGTACAATGAGCAGTTCTTC. The gene calls are TRBV11-3 and TRBJ2-1, with D possibly matching TRBD2 (7 bases). The germline V gene has CDR1 SGHNT and CDR2 YENEEA. Deletions cut 1 base from V and 4 bases from J, with 11 bases between. The CDR3 is 15 amino acids.